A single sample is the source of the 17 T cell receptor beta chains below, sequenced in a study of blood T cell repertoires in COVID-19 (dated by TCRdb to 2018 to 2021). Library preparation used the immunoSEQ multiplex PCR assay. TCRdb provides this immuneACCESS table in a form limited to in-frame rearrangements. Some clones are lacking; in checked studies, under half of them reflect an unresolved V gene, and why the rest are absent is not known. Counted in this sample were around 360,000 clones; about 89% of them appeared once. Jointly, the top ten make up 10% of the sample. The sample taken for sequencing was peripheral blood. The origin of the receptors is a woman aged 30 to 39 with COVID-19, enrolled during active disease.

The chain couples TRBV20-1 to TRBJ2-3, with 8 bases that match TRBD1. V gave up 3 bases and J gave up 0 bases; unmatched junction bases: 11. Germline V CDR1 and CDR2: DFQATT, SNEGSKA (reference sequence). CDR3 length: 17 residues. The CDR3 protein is CSASFAGGASSTDTQYF. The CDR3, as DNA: TGCAGTGCTAGTTTTGCAGGGGGCGCGTCGAGCACAGATACGCAGTATTTT.

CDR3 sequence (DNA): TGTGCCAGCAGCCCCGTTGTAGGTGGAGGGGAGCAGTACTTC. Translated: CASSPVVGGGEQYF. V usage is TRBV11-2 and J usage is TRBJ2-7, with D possibly being TRBD2 (6 bases). Deletions cut 5 bases from V and 7 bases from J, with 18 bases between. The CDR3 loop spans 14 amino acids. The germline CDR1 and CDR2 sequences are SGHAT and FQNNGV.

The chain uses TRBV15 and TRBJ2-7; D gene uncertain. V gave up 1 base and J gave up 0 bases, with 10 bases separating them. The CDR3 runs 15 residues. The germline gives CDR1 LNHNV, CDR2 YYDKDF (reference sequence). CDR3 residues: CATSRGLGYSYEQYF. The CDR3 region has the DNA TGTGCCACCAGCAGAGGGCTAGGTTACTCCTACGAGCAGTACTTC. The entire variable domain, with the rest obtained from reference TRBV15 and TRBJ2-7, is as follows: DAMVIQNPRYQVTQFGKPVTLSCSQTLNHNVMYWYQQKSSQAPKLLFHYYDKDFNNEADTPDNFQSRRPNTSFCFLDIRSPGLGDTAMYLCATSRGLGYSYEQYFGPGTRLTVT.

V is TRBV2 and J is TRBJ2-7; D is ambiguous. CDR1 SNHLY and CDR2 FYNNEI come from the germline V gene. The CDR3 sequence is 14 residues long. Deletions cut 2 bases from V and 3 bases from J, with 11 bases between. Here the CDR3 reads CASSETLAGYEQYF. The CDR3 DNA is TGTGCCAGCAGTGAAACCCTGGCTGGCTACGAGCAGTACTTC.

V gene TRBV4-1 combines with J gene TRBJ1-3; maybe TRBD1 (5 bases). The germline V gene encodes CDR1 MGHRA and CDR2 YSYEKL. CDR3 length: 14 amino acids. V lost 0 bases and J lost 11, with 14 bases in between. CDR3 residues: CASSQDLGVPAIYF. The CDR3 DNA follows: TGCGCCAGCAGCCAAGATCTAGGGGTGCCGGCCATATATTTT.

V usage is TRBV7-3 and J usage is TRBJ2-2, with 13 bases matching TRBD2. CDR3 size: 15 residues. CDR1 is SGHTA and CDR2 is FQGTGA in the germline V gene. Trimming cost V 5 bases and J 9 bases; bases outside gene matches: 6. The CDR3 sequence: CASSPGLAGVRELFF. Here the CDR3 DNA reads TGTGCCAGCAGCCCCGGACTAGCGGGAGTCCGGGAGCTGTTTTTT.

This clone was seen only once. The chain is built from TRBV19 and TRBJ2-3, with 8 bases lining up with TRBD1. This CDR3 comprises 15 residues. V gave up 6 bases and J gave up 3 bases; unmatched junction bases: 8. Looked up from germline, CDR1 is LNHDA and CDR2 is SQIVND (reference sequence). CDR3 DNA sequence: TGTGCCAGTAGACTCACCAGGGGGCGGACAGATACGCAGTATTTT. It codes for CASRLTRGRTDTQYF. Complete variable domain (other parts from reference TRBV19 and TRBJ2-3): DGGITQSPKYLFRKEGQNVTLSCEQNLNHDAMYWYRQDPGQGLRLIYYSQIVNDFQKGDIAEGYSVSREKKESFPLTVTSAQKNPTAFYLCASRLTRGRTDTQYFGPGTRLTVL.

The CDR3 sequence: CAWKIKGLANNEQFF. The CDR3 DNA sequence: TGTGCCTGGAAAATTAAAGGACTAGCGAACAATGAGCAGTTCTTC. The V call is TRBV30, the J call TRBJ2-1; 9 bases map to TRBD2. CDR3 length equals 15 residues. J was trimmed by 5 bases and V by 4 bases; bases with no gene match: 9. CDR1 is GTSNPN, CDR2 SVGIG, per germline (reference sequence).

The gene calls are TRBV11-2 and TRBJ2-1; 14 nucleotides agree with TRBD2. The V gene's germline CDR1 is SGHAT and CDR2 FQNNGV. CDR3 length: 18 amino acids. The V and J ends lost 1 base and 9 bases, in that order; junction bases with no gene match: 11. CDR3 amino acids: CASSLVGLGLAGVSEQFF. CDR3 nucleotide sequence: TGTGCCAGCAGCTTAGTGGGTTTGGGACTAGCGGGAGTAAGTGAGCAGTTCTTC.

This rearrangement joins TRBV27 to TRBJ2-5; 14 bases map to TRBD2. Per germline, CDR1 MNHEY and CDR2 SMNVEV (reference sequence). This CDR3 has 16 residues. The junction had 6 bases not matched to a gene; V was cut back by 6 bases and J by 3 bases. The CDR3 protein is CASSERLAGGEETQYF. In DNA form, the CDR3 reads TGTGCCAGCAGCGAGAGACTAGCGGGAGGGGAAGAGACCCAGTACTTC.

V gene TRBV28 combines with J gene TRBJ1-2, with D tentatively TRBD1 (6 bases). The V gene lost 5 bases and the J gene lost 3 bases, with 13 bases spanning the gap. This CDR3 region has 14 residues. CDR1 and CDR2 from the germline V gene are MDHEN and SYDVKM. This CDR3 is CASSGAGGHYGYTF. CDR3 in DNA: TGTGCCAGCAGTGGCGCGGGGGGGCACTATGGCTACACCTTC.

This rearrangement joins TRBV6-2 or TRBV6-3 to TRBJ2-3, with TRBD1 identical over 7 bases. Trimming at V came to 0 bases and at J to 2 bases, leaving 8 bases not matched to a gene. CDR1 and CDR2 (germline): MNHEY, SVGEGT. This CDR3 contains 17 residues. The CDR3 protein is CASSYSPGTALTDTQYF. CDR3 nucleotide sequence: TGTGCCAGCAGTTACTCGCCCGGGACAGCCCTCACAGATACGCAGTATTTT.

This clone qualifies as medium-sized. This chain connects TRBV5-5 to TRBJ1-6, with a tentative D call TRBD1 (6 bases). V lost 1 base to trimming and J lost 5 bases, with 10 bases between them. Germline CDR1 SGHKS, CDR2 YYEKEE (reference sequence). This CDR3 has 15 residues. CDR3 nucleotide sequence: TGTGCCAGCAGCTTGACTCAGGGGAATAATTCACCCCTCCACTTT. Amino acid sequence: CASSLTQGNNSPLHF.

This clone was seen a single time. The CDR3 loop reads CASSPLRGAEKLFF. For the CDR3, the DNA is TGTGCCAGCAGCCCCCTACGGGGTGCTGAAAAACTGTTTTTT. The chain employs TRBV27 and TRBJ1-4; D remains unclear. Trimming took 6 bases from V and 7 from J, leaving 15 bases between them. In germline, CDR1 is MNHEY, CDR2 SMNVEV (reference sequence). CDR3 length: 14 amino acids.

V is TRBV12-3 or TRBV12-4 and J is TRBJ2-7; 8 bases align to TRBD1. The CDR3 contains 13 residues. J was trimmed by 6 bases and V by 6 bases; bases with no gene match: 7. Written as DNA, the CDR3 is TGTGCCAGCAGAAGACAGGGGTCCCTCGAGCAGTACTTC. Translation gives CASRRQGSLEQYF.

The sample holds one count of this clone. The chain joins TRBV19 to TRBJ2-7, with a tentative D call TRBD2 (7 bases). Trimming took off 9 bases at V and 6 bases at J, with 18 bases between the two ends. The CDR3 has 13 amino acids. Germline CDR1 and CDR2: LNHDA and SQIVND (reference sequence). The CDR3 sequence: CASNAGATREQYF. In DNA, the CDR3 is TGTGCCAGCAATGCGGGGGCGACACGCGAGCAGTACTTC.

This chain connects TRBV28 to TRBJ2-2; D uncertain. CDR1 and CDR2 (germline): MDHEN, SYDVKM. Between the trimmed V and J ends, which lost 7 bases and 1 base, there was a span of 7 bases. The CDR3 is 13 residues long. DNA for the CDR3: TGTGCCAGCACCCTAGGGAACACCGGGGAGCTGTTTTTT. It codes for CASTLGNTGELFF.